Below, 21 T cell receptor beta chains from the same sample are listed, as sequenced in a study of blood T cell repertoires in COVID-19. Assay used: immunoSEQ multiplex PCR; TCRdb lists only in-frame clones, some missing. The sample lists 94,000 or so clones; 80% to 90% were seen once. Specimen: peripheral blood. These receptor sequences come from a woman between 65 and 79 years old with acute or convalescent COVID-19.

The chain combines TRBV7-3 with TRBJ2-1; 10 bases map to TRBD2. The CDR3 consists of 16 residues. Germline loops: CDR1 SGHTA, CDR2 FQGTGA. With V trimmed by 2 bases and J by 4 bases, 5 bases remained unmatched. In DNA, the CDR3 is TGTGCCAGCAGCTTATTTACTAGCGGGAAATACAATGAGCAGTTCTTC. It codes for CASSLFTSGKYNEQFF.

This chain joins TRBV7-6 and TRBJ2-5, with TRBD2 matching 7 bases. Per germline, CDR1 SGHVS and CDR2 FNYEAQ. The CDR3 is 13 amino acids. V was pared by 5 bases and J by 4 bases, with 4 bases of the junction left unmatched. The CDR3 is CASSGGRGETQYF. CDR3 nucleotides: TGTGCCAGCAGCGGGGGGAGGGGAGAGACCCAGTACTTC.

The CDR3 region is CASSDPTARYYGYTF. The CDR3, as DNA: TGTGCCAGTAGCGACCCGACAGCCAGGTACTATGGCTACACCTTC. This rearrangement joins TRBV19 to TRBJ1-2; possibly TRBD1 for D (5 bases). The CDR3 runs 15 residues. CDR1 is LNHDA and CDR2 is SQIVND in the germline V gene (reference sequence). Trimming removed 6 bases at V and 3 bases at J, with 17 bases between.

The chain joins TRBV6-2 or TRBV6-3 to TRBJ2-7; TRBD2 aligns across 9 bases. This CDR3 has 14 amino acids. The germline V gene has CDR1 MNHEY and CDR2 SVGEGT. The ends lost 6 bases at V and 1 base at J; junction bases unmatched: 4. The CDR3 coding sequence is TGTGCCAGCAGCCTAGCGGGGCAATCCTACGAGCAGTACTTC. This encodes CASSLAGQSYEQYF.

As concerns this clone: The sample has other DNA sequences that encode this CDR3 too. The gene calls are TRBV9 and TRBJ2-5, with 7 bases matching TRBD2. Germline V lookup: CDR1 SGDLS, CDR2 YYNGEE. V shed 0 bases, J shed 5 bases, and the junction held 1 base outside the gene matches. The CDR3 runs 13 residues. The CDR3 spells CASSVGSGETQYF. The CDR3 coding sequence is TGTGCCAGCAGCGTAGGTAGCGGGGAGACCCAGTACTTC.

The CDR3 region has the DNA TGTGCCAGCAGTGACGCGGGGCTTCGAGGCAATCAGCCCCAGCATTTT. Translated, it gives CASSDAGLRGNQPQHF. The chain links TRBV2 to TRBJ1-5, with D possibly TRBD1 on 5 matching bases. The CDR3 runs 16 residues. V dropped 3 bases and J dropped 2 bases, with 14 bases sitting between them. From germline, CDR1 is SNHLY and CDR2 FYNNEI.

A note on this clone: Germline is not matched at one junction end, which may reflect a read error. The J gene is TRBJ2-3, the V gene TRBV5-4, with 8 nucleotides matching TRBD1. Germline assignment: CDR1 SGHNT and CDR2 YYREEE (reference sequence). The CDR3 has 13 residues. CDR3 region: CASSLDRDDTQYF. The CDR3 DNA is TGTGCCAGCAGTTTGGACAGGGACGATACGCAGTATTTT.

The rearrangement joins TRBV5-1 to TRBJ1-2, with D unclear. This CDR3 is 13 amino acids long. Trimming stripped 4 bases from V and 4 bases from J, with 11 bases between. From germline, CDR1 is SGHRS and CDR2 YFSETQ. The DNA for the CDR3 is TGCGCCAGCAGCCGGGGTAAAGGCTATGGCTACACCTTC. Encoded protein: CASSRGKGYGYTF.

This clone was found once. This chain joins TRBV6-1 and TRBJ2-1; a possible D gene is TRBD1 (5 bases). Between the trimmed V and J ends, which lost 3 bases and 6 bases, there was a span of 6 bases. The germline V gene encodes CDR1 MNHNS and CDR2 SASEGT. This CDR3 region has 12 residues. The CDR3 spells CASSDRVNEQFF. DNA for the CDR3: TGTGCCAGCAGTGACAGGGTCAATGAGCAGTTCTTC.

The chain couples TRBV6-5 to TRBJ1-2; the match to TRBD1 covers 10 bases. Germline V lookup: CDR1 MNHEY, CDR2 SVGAGI. The CDR3 sequence is 14 residues long. The ends lost 2 bases at V and 8 bases at J; junction bases unmatched: 5. The CDR3 DNA reads TGTGCCAGCAGTTACAGGACAGGGGGAGAAGGCTACACCTTC. Its protein is CASSYRTGGEGYTF.

As for this clone: The junction shows a germline mismatch at one end, possibly a read error. This chain joins TRBV7-7 and TRBJ2-5, with D hard to call. Per germline, CDR1 SSHAT and CDR2 FNYEAQ (reference sequence). The CDR3 has 15 residues. The CDR3 reads CASSLGSIRQETQYF. For the CDR3, the DNA is TGTGCTAGCAGCTTAGGCTCTATTCGTCAAGAGACCCAGTACTTC.

V is TRBV5-1 and J is TRBJ1-4, with unresolved D. The germline V gene has CDR1 SGHRS and CDR2 YFSETQ. The CDR3 spans 14 residues. Trimming stripped 4 bases from V and 7 bases from J, with 14 bases between. The CDR3 DNA follows: TGCGCCAGCAGCGCCAGCCGAGGTGGTGAAAAACTGTTTTTT. Translating gives CASSASRGGEKLFF.

This clone was recorded once. The chain links TRBV24-1 to TRBJ2-6; D is possibly TRBD1 (5 bases). V was cut by 3 bases and J by 0 bases, with 17 bases left in between. The CDR3 runs 19 residues. Germline V lookup: CDR1 KGHDR, CDR2 SFDVKD. The CDR3 is CATSDSWTSSDSGANVLTF. The DNA of the CDR3 is TGTGCCACCAGTGATAGCTGGACAAGTTCGGACTCTGGGGCCAACGTCCTGACTTTC.

The gene calls are TRBV5-1 and TRBJ2-7; 9 nucleotides match TRBD2. Unmatched junction bases numbered 2, after V lost 4 bases and J lost 3 bases. This CDR3 is built from 13 residues. In germline, CDR1 is SGHRS, CDR2 YFSETQ. For the CDR3, the DNA is TGCGCCAGCAGCCTAGCGGGGTACTACGAGCAGTACTTC. Translation gives CASSLAGYYEQYF. The variable domain in full, completed from reference TRBV5-1 and TRBJ2-7, reads KAGVTQTPRYLIKTRGQQVTLSCSPISGHRSVSWYQQTPGQGLQFLFEYFSETQRNKGNFPGRFSGRQFSNSRSEMNVSTLELGDSALYLCASSLAGYYEQYFGPGTRLTVT.

J is TRBJ1-5 and V is TRBV29-1; D not resolved. The ends were cut back, 5 bases at V and 7 bases at J, with 12 bases in the middle. CDR3 length: 12 amino acids. The germline V gene encodes CDR1 SQVTM and CDR2 ANQGSEA. CDR3 in DNA: TGCAGCGTTAGAGGATCGGGGCAGCCCCAGCATTTT. Protein sequence: CSVRGSGQPQHF.

V and J are TRBV9 and TRBJ2-2; 14 nucleotides agree with TRBD2. This CDR3 spans 16 amino acids. Losses at the gene ends were 3 bases for V and 9 bases for J; bases not matched to a gene: 7. From germline, CDR1 is SGDLS and CDR2 YYNGEE. The CDR3 here is CASSETSGRGARELFF. CDR3 bases: TGTGCCAGCAGCGAGACTAGCGGGAGGGGGGCGCGGGAGCTGTTTTTT.

This clone was seen just once. The chain carries TRBV4-2 and TRBJ1-4; D gene ambiguous. The length of the CDR3 is 17 residues. Germline loops: CDR1 LGHNA, CDR2 YNFKEQ. V was trimmed by 0 bases and J by 0 bases, leaving 11 bases between them. The CDR3 coding sequence is TGTGCCAGCAGCCAAGATGATGTGAGGGCAACTAATGAAAAACTGTTTTTT. It encodes CASSQDDVRATNEKLFF.

The V and J genes are TRBV5-1 and TRBJ2-3; TRBD2 aligns across 11 bases. The CDR3 runs 18 residues. The germline gives CDR1 SGHRS, CDR2 YFSETQ. Trimming cost V 3 bases and J 3 bases; bases outside gene matches: 12. The CDR3 loop reads CASSSLAGGSGATDTQYF. Here the CDR3 DNA reads TGCGCCAGCAGCTCCCTAGCGGGAGGATCCGGTGCGACAGATACGCAGTATTTT. Full variable domain (remainder filled in from reference TRBV5-1 and TRBJ2-3): KAGVTQTPRYLIKTRGQQVTLSCSPISGHRSVSWYQQTPGQGLQFLFEYFSETQRNKGNFPGRFSGRQFSNSRSEMNVSTLELGDSALYLCASSSLAGGSGATDTQYFGPGTRLTVL.

This clone was seen only once. The CDR3 sequence: CASSLSRNYGYTF. The CDR3, as DNA: TGTGCCAGCAGCTTGAGTCGGAACTATGGCTACACCTTC. The gene calls are TRBV5-4 and TRBJ1-2; D unclear. The CDR3 loop spans 13 amino acids. The germline V and J ends were trimmed by 1 base and 2 bases, with 6 bases remaining between them. CDR1 and CDR2 from the germline V gene are SGHNT and YYREEE (reference sequence).

V gene TRBV24-1 combines with J gene TRBJ1-2; 10 bases map to TRBD1. V lost 4 bases to trimming and J lost 8 bases; unmatched junction nucleotides: 15. Germline loops: CDR1 KGHDR, CDR2 SFDVKD. This CDR3 contains 17 residues. Here the CDR3 reads CATSEAGTGVPHGGYTF. As DNA, the CDR3 is TGTGCCACCAGTGAGGCCGGGACAGGGGTCCCCCACGGGGGCTACACCTTC.

The rearrangement links TRBV14 to TRBJ2-6; D remains ambiguous. Per the germline V gene, CDR1 is SGHDN and CDR2 is FVKESK. The CDR3 spans 16 residues. The ends were cut back, 3 bases at V and 0 bases at J, with 9 bases in the middle. CDR3 protein: CASSQSGLSGANVLTF. CDR3 DNA sequence: TGTGCCAGCAGCCAGTCAGGTCTCTCTGGGGCCAACGTCCTGACTTTC. Full variable domain (remainder filled in from reference TRBV14 and TRBJ2-6): EAGVTQFPSHSVIEKGQTVTLRCDPISGHDNLYWYRRVMGKEIKFLLHFVKESKQDESGMPNNRFLAERTGGTYSTLKVQPAELEDSGVYFCASSQSGLSGANVLTFGAGSRLTVL.